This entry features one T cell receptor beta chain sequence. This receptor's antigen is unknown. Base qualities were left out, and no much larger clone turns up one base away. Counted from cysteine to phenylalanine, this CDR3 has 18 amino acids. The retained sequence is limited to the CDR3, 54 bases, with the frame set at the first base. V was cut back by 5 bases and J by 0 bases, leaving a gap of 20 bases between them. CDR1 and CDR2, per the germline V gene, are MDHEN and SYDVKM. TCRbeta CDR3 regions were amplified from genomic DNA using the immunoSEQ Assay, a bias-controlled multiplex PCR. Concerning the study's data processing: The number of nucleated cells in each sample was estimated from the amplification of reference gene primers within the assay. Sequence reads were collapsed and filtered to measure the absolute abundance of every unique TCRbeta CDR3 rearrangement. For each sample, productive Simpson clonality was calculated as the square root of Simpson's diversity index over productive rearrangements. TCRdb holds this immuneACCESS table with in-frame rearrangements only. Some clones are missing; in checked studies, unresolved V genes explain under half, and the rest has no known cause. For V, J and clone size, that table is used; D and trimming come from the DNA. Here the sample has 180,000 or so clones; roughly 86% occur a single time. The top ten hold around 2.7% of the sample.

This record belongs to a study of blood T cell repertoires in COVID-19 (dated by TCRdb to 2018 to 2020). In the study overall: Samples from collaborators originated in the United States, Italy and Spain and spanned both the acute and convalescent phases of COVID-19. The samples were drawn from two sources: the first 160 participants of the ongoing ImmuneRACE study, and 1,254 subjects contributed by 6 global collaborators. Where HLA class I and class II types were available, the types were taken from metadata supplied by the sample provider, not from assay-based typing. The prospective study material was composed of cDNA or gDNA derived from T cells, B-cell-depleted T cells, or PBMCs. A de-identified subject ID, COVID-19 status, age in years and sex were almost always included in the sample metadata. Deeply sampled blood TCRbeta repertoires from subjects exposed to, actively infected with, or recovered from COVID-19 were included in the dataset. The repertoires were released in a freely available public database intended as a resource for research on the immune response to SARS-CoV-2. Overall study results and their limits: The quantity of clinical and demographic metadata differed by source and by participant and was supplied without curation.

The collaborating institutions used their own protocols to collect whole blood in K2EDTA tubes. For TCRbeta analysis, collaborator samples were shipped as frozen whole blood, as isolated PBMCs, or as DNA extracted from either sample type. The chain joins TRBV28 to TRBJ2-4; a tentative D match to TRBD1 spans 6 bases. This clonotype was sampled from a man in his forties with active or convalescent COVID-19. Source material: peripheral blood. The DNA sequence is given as TGTGCCAGCAGTACCCAACAGGGTATCCCACTAGCCAAAAACATTCAGTACTTC. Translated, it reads CASSTQQGIPLAKNIQYF.